This TCR beta chain was identified in a study of T cell changes during pregnancy in multiple sclerosis. Measured with immunoSEQ multiplex PCR; TCRdb has only the in-frame clones, and not every one. The data hold about 46,000 clones, with 75% to 95% observed a single time. CDR1 and CDR2 from the germline V gene are MNHEY and SVGAGI. The V gene lost 0 bases and the J gene lost 2 bases, with 7 bases spanning the gap. This CDR3 contains 14 residues. The TCR sequence derives from a female donor with multiple sclerosis, enrolled in a pregnancy study. The chain is built from TRBV6-5 and TRBJ1-2; D not resolved. The material was CD8+ T cells from peripheral blood mononuclear cells, obtained after pregnancy. CDR3 in amino acids: CASSYSGYNYGYTF. CDR3 DNA sequence: TGTGCCAGCAGTTACTCGGGCTACAACTATGGCTACACCTTC.